The following is a TCR beta chain sequence with its context. The CDR3 sequence is 13 residues long. The V and J ends lost 6 bases and 7 bases, in that order; junction bases with no gene match: 6. From germline, CDR1 is SQVTM and CDR2 ANQGSEA. TCRdb processed the 5' RACE reads anew with MiXCR; each CDR3 protein has one entry. The repertoire consists of around 300,000 distinct CDR3 sequences, with about 8% occurring once and the leading ten covering less than 2.5%. The sample comes from a study of identical twins. These data were also reused for a study on yellow fever vaccine responses in identical twins.

V usage is TRBV29-1 and J usage is TRBJ2-1, with TRBD2 matching over 10 bases. Sequenced: memory (CD45RO+) T cells sorted from blood. This receptor was taken from a young woman in good health. Here the CDR3 reads CSVPSGRGNEQFF. The CDR3 DNA sequence: TGCAGCGTCCCTAGCGGGAGAGGTAATGAGCAGTTCTTC.